This T cell receptor (beta chain) was documented in a study of blood T cells in healthy people across ages. Study-wide results and caveats: Nothing was known about donor CMV status, and this possibly confounded expanded clonotype changes. The fall in TCR beta diversity per million T cells was roughly linear with age. Samples with more naive T cells showed higher observed beta diversity.

Each donor gave roughly 9.1 milliliters of peripheral blood. This clonotype was seen only a few times. Antigen: not known. A second roughly 7 to 12 cycle PCR used barcoded and J-beta primers. Each CDR3 protein gets one entry after TCRdb re-called the 5' RACE reads with MiXCR. The sample lists about 570,000 distinct CDR3 sequences; roughly 29% were seen once. CDR3 length equals 15 residues. Germline trimming cut 1 base from V and 3 bases from J; bases unmatched to any gene: 6. Germline CDR1 reads SGHRS; CDR2 reads YFSETQ. Sequences were obtained from blood. This chain joins TRBV5-1 and TRBJ2-5; TRBD1 aligns across 7 bases. This receptor was taken from a woman between 70 and 85 years old in good health. The CDR3 coding sequence is TGCGCCAGCAGCTTGAGACCCGGGACAGAAGAGACCCAGTACTTC. Translated, it gives CASSLRPGTEETQYF.